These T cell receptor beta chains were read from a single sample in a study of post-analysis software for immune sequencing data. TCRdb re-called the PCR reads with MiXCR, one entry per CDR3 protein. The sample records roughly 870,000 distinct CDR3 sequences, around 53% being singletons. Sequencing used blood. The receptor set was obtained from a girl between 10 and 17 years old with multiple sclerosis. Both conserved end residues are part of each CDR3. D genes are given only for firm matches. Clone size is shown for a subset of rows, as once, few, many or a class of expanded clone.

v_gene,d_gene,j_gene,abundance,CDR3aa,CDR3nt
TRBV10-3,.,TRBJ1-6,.,CAISVQTDSPLHF,TGTGCCATCAGTGTTCAGACGGATTCACCCCTCCACTTT
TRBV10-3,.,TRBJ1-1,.,CAISGGTVNTEAFF,TGTGCCATCAGTGGGGGGACGGTGAACACTGAAGCTTTCTTT
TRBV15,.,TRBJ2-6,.,CATSRAPLSSGANVLTF,TGTGCCACCAGCAGAGCCCCTCTTAGCTCTGGGGCCAACGTCCTGACTTTC
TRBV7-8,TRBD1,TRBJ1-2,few,CASSLGTGAKGYTF,TGTGCCAGCAGCTTAGGGACAGGGGCTAAAGGCTACACCTTC
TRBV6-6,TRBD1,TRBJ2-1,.,CASRLTGVDNEQFF,TGTGCCAGCAGACTGACAGGGGTTGACAATGAGCAGTTCTTC
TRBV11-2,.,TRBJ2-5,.,CASSLDLFWGQQETQYF,TGTGCCAGCAGCTTAGATCTATTTTGGGGACAACAAGAGACCCAGTACTTC
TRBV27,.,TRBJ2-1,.,CASSSSLIDEQFF,TGTGCCAGCAGTTCATCGCTAATCGATGAGCAGTTCTTC
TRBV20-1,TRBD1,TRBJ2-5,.,CSARAGRGRRETQYF,TGCAGTGCTAGAGCTGGCAGGGGGCGCAGGGAGACCCAGTACTTC
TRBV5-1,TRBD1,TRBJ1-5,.,CASSISGQGNQPQHF,TGCGCCAGCAGCATCTCCGGACAGGGGAATCAGCCCCAGCATTTT
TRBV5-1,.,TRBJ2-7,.,CASSFGLAYEQYF,TGTGCCAGCAGTTTCGGGCTAGCCTACGAGCAGTACTTC
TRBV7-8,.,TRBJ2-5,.,CASSAALQNPQETQYF,TGTGCCAGCAGCGCAGCGCTCCAGAACCCTCAAGAGACCCAGTACTTC
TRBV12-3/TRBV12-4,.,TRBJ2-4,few,CASTRGNIQYF,TGTGCCAGCACCCGAGGAAACATTCAGTACTTC
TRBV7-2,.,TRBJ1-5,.,CASSLVGLHSNQPQHF,TGTGCCAGCAGCTTAGTTGGACTGCATAGCAATCAGCCCCAGCATTTT
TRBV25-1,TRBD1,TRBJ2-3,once,CASSESGRGYTDTQYF,TGTGCCAGCAGTGAATCGGGCAGGGGGTACACAGATACGCAGTATTTT
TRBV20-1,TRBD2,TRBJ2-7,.,CSARPGLAGFNEQYF,TGCAGTGCTAGGCCGGGACTAGCGGGGTTTAATGAGCAGTACTTC